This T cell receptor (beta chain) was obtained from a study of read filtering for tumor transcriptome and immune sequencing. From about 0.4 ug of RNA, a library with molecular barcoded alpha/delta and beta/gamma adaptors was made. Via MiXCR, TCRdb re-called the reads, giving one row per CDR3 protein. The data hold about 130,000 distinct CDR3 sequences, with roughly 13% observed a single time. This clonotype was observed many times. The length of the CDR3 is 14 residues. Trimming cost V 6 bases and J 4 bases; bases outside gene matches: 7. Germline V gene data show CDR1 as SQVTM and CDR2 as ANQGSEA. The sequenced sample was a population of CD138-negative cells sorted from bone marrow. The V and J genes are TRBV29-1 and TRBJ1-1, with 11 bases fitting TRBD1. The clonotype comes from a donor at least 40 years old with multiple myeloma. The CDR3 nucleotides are TGCAGCGTCGAGATGGGGACAGGGGGCACTGAAGCTTTCTTT. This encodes CSVEMGTGGTEAFF.